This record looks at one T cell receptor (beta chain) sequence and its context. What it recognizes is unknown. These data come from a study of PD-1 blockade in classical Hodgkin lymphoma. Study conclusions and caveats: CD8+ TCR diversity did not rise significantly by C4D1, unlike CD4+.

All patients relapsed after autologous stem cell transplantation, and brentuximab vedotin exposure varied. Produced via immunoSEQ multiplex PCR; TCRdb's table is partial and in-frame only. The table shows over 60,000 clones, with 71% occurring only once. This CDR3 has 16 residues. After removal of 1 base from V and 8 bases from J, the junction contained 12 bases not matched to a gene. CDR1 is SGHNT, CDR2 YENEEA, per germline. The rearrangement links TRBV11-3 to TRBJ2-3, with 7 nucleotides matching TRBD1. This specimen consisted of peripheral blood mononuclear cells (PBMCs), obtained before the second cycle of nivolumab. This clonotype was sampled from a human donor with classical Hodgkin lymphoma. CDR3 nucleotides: TGTGCCAGCAGCTTAGCCGGGACAGCTCACGCGGGTACGCAGTATTTT. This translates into CASSLAGTAHAGTQYF.